This T cell receptor (beta chain) was sequenced in a study of cytomegalovirus exposure and HLA in healthy donors. On the study more broadly: Membership in the Caucasian-associated ancestry cluster was found for about four fifths of fewer than 450 genotyped donors.

13 Jbeta primers and 60 Vbeta primers were used for the PCR. Profiled with immunoSEQ multiplex PCR; TCRdb holds only in-frame clones, not every one. The sample records roughly 100,000 clones, roughly 71% being singletons. This cohort consisted of healthy bone marrow donors. V lost 7 bases and J lost 2; bases outside the gene matches: 12. The V gene's germline CDR1 is SEHNR and CDR2 FQNEAQ (reference sequence). This CDR3 contains 17 residues. The receptor's source is a middle-aged man in good health and CMV-seropositive. The chain combines TRBV7-9 with TRBJ2-3; 10 positions match TRBD2. The sequenced material came from PBMCs. The DNA of the CDR3 is TGTGCCAGCACCTCCCCTAAAGCGGGAGGGCCCACAGATACGCAGTATTTT. It translates to CASTSPKAGGPTDTQYF.